This TCR beta chain was sequenced during a study of CXCR3-negative and CXCR3-positive naive CD8 T cells. UMI labels and 5' RACE were used to prepare the TRB cDNA libraries. With the 5' RACE reads reprocessed, TCRdb shows one record per CDR3 protein and no DNA. In all, the sample yields some 140,000 distinct CDR3 sequences. Findings and limits, study-wide: For CXCR3-positive naive cells, TRB CDR3s were more hydrophobic than those of CXCR3-negative naive cells. Fresh PBMCs were used in most assays, and CXCR3 expression partially decreased after cryopreservation.

The CDR3 extends over 17 amino acids. Per the germline V gene, CDR1 is SGHDT and CDR2 is YYEEEE. For this clonotype: Its antigen remains unknown.

The rearrangement links TRBV5-6 to TRBJ2-2; TCRdb returns TRBD1, unconfirmable since there is no DNA. This sequence was found in a human donor in good health. Some clones in this sample may be carry-over from other donors' samples. The sequenced sample was naive CXCR3+ CD8+ T cells from blood. The subset: CD45RO-CCR7+CD27+CD95- naive CD8+ T cells expressing CXCR3 (TNR3+). CDR3 in amino acids: CASSLEKAGTFAGELFF.